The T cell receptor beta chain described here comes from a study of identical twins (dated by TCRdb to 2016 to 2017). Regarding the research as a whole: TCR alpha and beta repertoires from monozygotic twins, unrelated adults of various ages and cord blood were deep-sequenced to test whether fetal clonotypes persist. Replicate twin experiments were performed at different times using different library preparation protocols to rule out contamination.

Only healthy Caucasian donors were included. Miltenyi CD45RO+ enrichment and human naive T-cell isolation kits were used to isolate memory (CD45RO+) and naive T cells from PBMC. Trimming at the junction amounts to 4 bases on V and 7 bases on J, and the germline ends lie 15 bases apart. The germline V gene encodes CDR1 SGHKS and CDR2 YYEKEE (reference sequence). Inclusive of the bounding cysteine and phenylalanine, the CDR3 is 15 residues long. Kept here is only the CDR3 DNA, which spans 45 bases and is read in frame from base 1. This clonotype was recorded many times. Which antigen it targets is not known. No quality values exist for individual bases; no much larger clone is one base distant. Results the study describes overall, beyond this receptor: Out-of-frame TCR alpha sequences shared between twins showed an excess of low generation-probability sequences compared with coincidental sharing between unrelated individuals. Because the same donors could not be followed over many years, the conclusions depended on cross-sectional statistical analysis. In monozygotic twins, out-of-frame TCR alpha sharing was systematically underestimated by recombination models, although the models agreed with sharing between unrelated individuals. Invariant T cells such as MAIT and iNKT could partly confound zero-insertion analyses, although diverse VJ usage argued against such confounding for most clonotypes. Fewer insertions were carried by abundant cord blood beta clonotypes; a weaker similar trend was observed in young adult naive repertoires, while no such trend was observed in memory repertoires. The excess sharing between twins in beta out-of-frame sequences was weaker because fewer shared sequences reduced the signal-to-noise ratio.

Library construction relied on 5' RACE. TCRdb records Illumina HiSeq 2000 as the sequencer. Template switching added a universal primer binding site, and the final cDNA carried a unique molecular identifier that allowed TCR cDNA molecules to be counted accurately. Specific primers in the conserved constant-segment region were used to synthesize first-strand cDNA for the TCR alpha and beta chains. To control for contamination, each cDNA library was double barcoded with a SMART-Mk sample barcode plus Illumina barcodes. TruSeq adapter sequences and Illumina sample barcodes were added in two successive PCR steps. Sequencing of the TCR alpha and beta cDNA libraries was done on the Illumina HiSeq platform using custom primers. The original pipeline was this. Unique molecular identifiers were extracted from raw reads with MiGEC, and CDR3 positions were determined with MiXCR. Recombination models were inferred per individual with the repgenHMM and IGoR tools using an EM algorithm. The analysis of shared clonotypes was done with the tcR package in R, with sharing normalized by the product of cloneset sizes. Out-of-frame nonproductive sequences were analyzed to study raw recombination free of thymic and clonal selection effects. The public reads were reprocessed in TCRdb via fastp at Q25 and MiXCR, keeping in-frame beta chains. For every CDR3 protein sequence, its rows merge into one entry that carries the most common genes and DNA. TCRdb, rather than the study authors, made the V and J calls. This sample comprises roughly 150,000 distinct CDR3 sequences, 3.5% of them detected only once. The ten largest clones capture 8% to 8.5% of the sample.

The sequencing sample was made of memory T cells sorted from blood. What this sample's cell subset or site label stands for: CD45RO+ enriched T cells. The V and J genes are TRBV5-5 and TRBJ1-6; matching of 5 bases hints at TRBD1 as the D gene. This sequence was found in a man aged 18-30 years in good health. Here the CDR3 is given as CASSQYREGNSPLHF. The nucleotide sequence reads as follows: TGTGCCAGCAGCCAATACCGGGAGGGGAATTCACCCCTCCACTTT.